The 10 T cell receptor beta chains given below trace back to one sample, sequenced in a study of blood T cell repertoires in COVID-19 (dated by TCRdb to between 2020 and 2021). The library was obtained by the immunoSEQ multiplex PCR assay. TCRdb mirrors the immuneACCESS table, restricted to in-frame sequences. Some clones are absent from its copies; in checked studies, under half trace to an unresolved V gene, and the reason for the others is unknown. This sample has about 18,000 clones in its table, and over 80% of those were observed once. About 8.5% of the sample rests with the top ten. Specimen: peripheral blood. All receptors come from a human donor in a cohort sampled during active COVID-19. The donor label of this sample is uncertain.

As regards this clone: Mismatch with germline at one junction end may stem from a read error. The chain has TRBV5-6 and TRBJ2-2; a possible D gene is TRBD1 (7 bases). Per the germline V gene, CDR1 is SGHDT and CDR2 is YYEEEE. The CDR3 is 16 residues long. CDR3 DNA: TGTGCCACCAGCTTGGGGGGAAGGGGGCACACCGGGGAGCTGTTTTTT. The encoded protein is CATSLGGRGHTGELFF.

This chain uses TRBV28 with TRBJ2-7; D call uncertain. The CDR3 is made up of 15 amino acids. Germline CDR1 reads MDHEN; CDR2 reads SYDVKM. The ends were cut back, 6 bases at V and 0 bases at J, with 15 bases in the middle. In DNA, the CDR3 is TGTGCCAGCAGCCCCCGCGGCAGAGCCTCCTACGAGCAGTACTTC. Its protein product is CASSPRGRASYEQYF.

The rearrangement links TRBV5-1 to TRBJ2-7; TRBD2 is a possible D gene (5 bases). Trimming left V 2 bases short and J 6 bases short, with 15 bases between. Germline V gene lookup returns CDR1 SGHRS and CDR2 YFSETQ. The CDR3 is 14 amino acids. In nucleotides, the CDR3 is TGCGCCAGCAGCTTTTTCGATGGCGGGTCCGAGCAGTACTTC. Protein sequence: CASSFFDGGSEQYF.

This chain joins TRBV7-8 and TRBJ2-2; D is undetermined. Germline CDR1 is SGHVS and CDR2 is FQNEAQ. The CDR3 consists of 18 residues. V shed 1 base and J shed 0 bases, with 15 bases lying between them. For the CDR3, the DNA is TGTGCCAGCAGCTTAGTTCTATCTTACCCCGCGAACACCGGGGAGCTGTTTTTT. Translated: CASSLVLSYPANTGELFF.

The V gene is TRBV5-6, the J gene TRBJ1-2; perhaps TRBD1 as D (6 bases). The ends were cut back, 0 bases at V and 3 bases at J, with 9 bases in the middle. The CDR3 contains 14 residues. Germline assignment: CDR1 SGHDT and CDR2 YYEEEE. The CDR3 sequence is CASSLAGGDYGYTF. DNA for the CDR3: TGTGCCAGCAGCTTGGCGGGGGGCGACTATGGCTACACCTTC.

V usage is TRBV5-5 and J usage is TRBJ1-1; 8 bases are shared with TRBD1. The CDR3 consists of 13 residues. The ends lost 1 base at V and 9 bases at J; junction bases unmatched: 5. Looked up from germline, CDR1 is SGHKS and CDR2 is YYEKEE (reference sequence). The DNA for the CDR3 is TGTGCCAGCAGCTTGCCCGGACAGGGTAAAGCTTTCTTT. Encoded protein: CASSLPGQGKAFF.

This chain links TRBV2 with TRBJ2-3; 8 nucleotides agree with TRBD1. The germline V gene has CDR1 SNHLY and CDR2 FYNNEI. The CDR3 contains 13 residues. V gave up 6 bases and J gave up 5 bases; unmatched junction bases: 4. The CDR3 DNA is TGTGCCAGCAGCGCAGGACAGGGAGATACGCAGTATTTT. Translating gives CASSAGQGDTQYF.

The V and J genes are TRBV11-1 and TRBJ2-1; 9 bases match TRBD1. The CDR3 loop spans 15 amino acids. The V gene's germline CDR1 is SGHAT and CDR2 FQDESV (reference sequence). With V trimmed by 4 bases and J by 0 bases, 1 base remained unmatched. The CDR3: CASSSQGASYNEQFF. CDR3 DNA: TGTGCCAGCAGCTCACAGGGGGCCTCCTACAATGAGCAGTTCTTC.

The chain couples TRBV6-4 to TRBJ2-3, with TRBD1 identical over 9 bases. The CDR3 has 13 amino acids. The V gene's germline CDR1 is MRHNA and CDR2 SNTAGT. V shed 4 bases and J 9 bases; nucleotides not matched to a gene: 5. Here the CDR3 reads CASSVGTGSTQYF. In DNA, the CDR3 is TGTGCCAGCAGTGTCGGGACAGGGTCAACGCAGTATTTT.

The chain couples TRBV7-8 to TRBJ2-3; D gene ambiguous. The CDR3 covers 13 residues. The V gene's germline CDR1 is SGHVS and CDR2 FQNEAQ. The germline V and J ends were trimmed by 5 bases and 2 bases, with 8 bases remaining between them. CDR3 amino acids: CASSQLTTDTQYF. In nucleotides, the CDR3 is TGTGCCAGCAGCCAACTAACCACAGATACGCAGTATTTT.